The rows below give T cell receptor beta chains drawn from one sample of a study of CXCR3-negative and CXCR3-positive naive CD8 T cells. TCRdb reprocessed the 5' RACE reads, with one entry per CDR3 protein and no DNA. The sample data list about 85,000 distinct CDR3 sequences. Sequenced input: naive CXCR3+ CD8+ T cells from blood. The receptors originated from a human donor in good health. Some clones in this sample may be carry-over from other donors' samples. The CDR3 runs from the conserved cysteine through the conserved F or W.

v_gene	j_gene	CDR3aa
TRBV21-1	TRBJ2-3	CASSKLGGTLTDTQYF
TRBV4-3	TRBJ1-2	CASSQDHFPETGTYGYTF
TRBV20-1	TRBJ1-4	CSAPRGSNEKLFF
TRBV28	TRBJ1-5	CAIALGISQPQHF
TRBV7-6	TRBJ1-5	CASSLVGGPQHF
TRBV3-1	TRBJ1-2	CASSQALTGDYGYTF
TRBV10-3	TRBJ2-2	CAISEDNPNTGELFF
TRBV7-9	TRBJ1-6	CASSLDRGRANSPLHF
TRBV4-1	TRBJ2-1	CASSHNSPTSYNEQFF
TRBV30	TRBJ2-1	CAWSVSLGPGAAPQPYNEQFF